A single sample is the source of the 7 T cell receptor beta chains below, sequenced in a study of shared clonotypes between healthy human individuals. Method: immunoSEQ multiplex PCR; TCRdb's copy keeps in-frame clones and lacks some. Of around 1.9 million clones in the sample, about 93% were seen once. Cells designated naive CD8 were CD45RO-negative and were positively selected for CCR7, with terminally differentiated effector memory CD45RA+ cells excluded. Sequencing was performed on naive CD8+ T cells from PBMCs. The receptor source for this set is a young man in good health. Some clones in this sample may be carry-over from other donors' samples.

The rearrangement links TRBV2 to TRBJ2-1; no firm D call. This CDR3 has 15 residues. The V gene lost 4 bases and the J gene lost 5 bases, with 15 bases spanning the gap. Looked up from germline, CDR1 is SNHLY and CDR2 is FYNNEI. The CDR3 reads CASSVVRVPNNEQFF. The CDR3 DNA reads TGTGCCAGCAGTGTAGTCAGAGTACCAAACAATGAGCAGTTCTTC.

J is TRBJ1-1 and V is TRBV7-8; no definite D call. The CDR3 covers 18 residues. Germline V gene sequence: CDR1 SGHVS, CDR2 FQNEAQ. V was trimmed by 5 bases and J by 0 bases, leaving 22 bases between them. The CDR3 loop reads CASSNSVFLDGMNTEAFF. Here the CDR3 DNA reads TGTGCCAGCAGCAATTCTGTCTTTCTTGACGGGATGAACACTGAAGCTTTCTTT.

The chain uses TRBV27 and TRBJ2-1; the match to TRBD1 covers 7 bases. The CDR3 covers 12 residues. Germline values: CDR1 MNHEY, CDR2 SMNVEV (reference sequence). Germline trimming cut 2 bases from V and 9 bases from J; bases unmatched to any gene: 1. CDR3 sequence (DNA): TGTGCCAGCAGTTTAGACAGGGCTGAGCAGTTCTTC. Its translation is CASSLDRAEQFF.

V is TRBV5-1 and J is TRBJ2-5; D could derive from TRBD1 or TRBD2 (5 bases each). Germline CDR1 SGHRS, CDR2 YFSETQ. This CDR3 has 13 amino acids. V was clipped by 3 bases and J by 5 bases, with 11 bases between them. The chain's CDR3 is CASSWTWGETQYF. In DNA form, the CDR3 reads TGCGCCAGCAGCTGGACCTGGGGGGAGACCCAGTACTTC.

V is TRBV5-1 and J is TRBJ2-7; 13 positions agree with TRBD2. Germline V CDR1 and CDR2: SGHRS, YFSETQ. The CDR3 spans 15 residues. V was pared by 3 bases and J by 4 bases, with 4 bases of the junction left unmatched. The CDR3 spells CASSWTSGGLYEQYF. CDR3 nucleotides: TGCGCCAGCAGCTGGACTAGCGGGGGATTATACGAGCAGTACTTC.

This clone appeared a single time. The chain couples TRBV28 to TRBJ1-5; no reliable D call. There are 13 residues in the CDR3. In germline, CDR1 is MDHEN, CDR2 SYDVKM. Trimming shortened V by 7 bases and J by 6 bases, and 13 bases separated the two germline ends. In DNA, the CDR3 is TGTGCCAGCAAGGTCGGCCAGTTTCAGCCCCAGCATTTT. Its translation: CASKVGQFQPQHF.

Written as DNA, the CDR3 is TGTGCCAGCAGTTTTTTACAGACCTCCCACCCTGGGACCTTC. It specifies CASSFLQTSHPGTF. The chain has TRBV28 and TRBJ1-2; D uncertain. The CDR3 is made up of 14 amino acids. The V end lost 3 bases, the J end lost 14 bases, and 22 bases lay between the germline ends. CDR1 is MDHEN, CDR2 SYDVKM, per germline.